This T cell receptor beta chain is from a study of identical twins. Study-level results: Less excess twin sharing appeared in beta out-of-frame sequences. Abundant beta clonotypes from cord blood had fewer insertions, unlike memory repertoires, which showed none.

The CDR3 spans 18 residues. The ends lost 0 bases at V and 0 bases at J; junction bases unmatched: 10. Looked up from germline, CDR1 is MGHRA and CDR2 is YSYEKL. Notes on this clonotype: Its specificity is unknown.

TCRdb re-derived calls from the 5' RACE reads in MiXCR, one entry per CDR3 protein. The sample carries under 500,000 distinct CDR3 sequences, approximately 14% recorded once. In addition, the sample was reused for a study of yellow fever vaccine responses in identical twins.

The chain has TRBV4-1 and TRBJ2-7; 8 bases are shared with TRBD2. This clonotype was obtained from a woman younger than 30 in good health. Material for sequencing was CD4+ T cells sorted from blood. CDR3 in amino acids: CASSQDGDLAGGSYEQYF. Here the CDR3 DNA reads TGCGCCAGCAGCCAAGATGGGGACCTAGCGGGTGGCTCCTACGAGCAGTACTTC.